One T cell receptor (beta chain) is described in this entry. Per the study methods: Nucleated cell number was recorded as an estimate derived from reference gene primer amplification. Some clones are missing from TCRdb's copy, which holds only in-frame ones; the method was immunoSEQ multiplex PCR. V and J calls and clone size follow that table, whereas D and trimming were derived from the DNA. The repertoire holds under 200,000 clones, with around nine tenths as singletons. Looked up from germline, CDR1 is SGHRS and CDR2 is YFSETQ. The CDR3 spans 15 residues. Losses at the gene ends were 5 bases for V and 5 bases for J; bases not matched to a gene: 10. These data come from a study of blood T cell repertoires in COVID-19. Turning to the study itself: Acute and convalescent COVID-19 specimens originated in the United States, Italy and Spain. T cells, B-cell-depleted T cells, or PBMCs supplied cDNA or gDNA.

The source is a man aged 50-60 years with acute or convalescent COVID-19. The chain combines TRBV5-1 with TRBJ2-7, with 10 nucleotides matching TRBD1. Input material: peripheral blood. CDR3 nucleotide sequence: TGCGCCAGCAGACCCCCGGGACAGGGGAACCACGAGCAGTACTTC. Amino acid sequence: CASRPPGQGNHEQYF. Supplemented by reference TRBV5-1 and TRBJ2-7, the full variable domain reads KAGVTQTPRYLIKTRGQQVTLSCSPISGHRSVSWYQQTPGQGLQFLFEYFSETQRNKGNFPGRFSGRQFSNSRSEMNVSTLELGDSALYLCASRPPGQGNHEQYFGPGTRLTVT.